This entry concerns a single T cell receptor (beta chain). A single record per CDR3 protein comes from TCRdb applying MiXCR to the 5' RACE reads. Of about 250,000 distinct CDR3 sequences listed, about 8% are singletons. This sample was included in a study of identical twins. The CDR3 runs to 16 residues. Trimming removed 8 bases from V and 4 bases from J; junction bases left unmatched: 12. The V gene's germline CDR1 is MNHEY and CDR2 SVGEGT. The sample was also linked to a second study, of yellow fever vaccine responses in identical twins. Turning to that study: Twins' vaccine T cell responses were reported to seem partly convergent and partly personalized.

The sequence came from a woman aged 18-29 years in good health. Sequenced sample: CD8+ T cells sorted from blood. V gene TRBV6-2 or TRBV6-3 combines with J gene TRBJ2-5; 11 nucleotides align to TRBD2. The CDR3 region is CASLTSGRLVAETQYF. DNA of the CDR3: TGTGCCAGCCTAACTAGCGGGAGATTGGTGGCAGAGACCCAGTACTTC.